Below, one TCR beta chain is given with its context. The data derive from a study of CD8+CD57+ T cells in acquired aplastic anemia. Study details: The DNA of sorted CD4+ and CD8+ cells averaged 3.2 ug.

The CDR3 runs to 15 residues. J was trimmed by 0 bases and V by 7 bases; bases with no gene match: 7. Looked up from germline, CDR1 is MNHNS and CDR2 is SASEGT. It was genomic DNA that served as the template for profiling TCR beta VDJ and CDR3. Using its own MiXCR run on the reads, TCRdb lists one record per CDR3 protein. The sample consists of hundreds of thousands of distinct CDR3 sequences, roughly 61% of them appearing once. All sequencing subjects had displayed CD8+CD57+ cell expansion on flow cytometry. A severe acquired aplastic anemia diagnosis applied to all patients. This TCR came from a human donor with aplastic anemia. The specimen sequenced was sorted CD4+, CD8+, or CD8+CD57+ T cells (not recorded which) from PBMCs. This chain connects TRBV6-1 to TRBJ2-7, with 9 nucleotides matching TRBD1. Written as DNA, the CDR3 is TGTGCCAGCACCATACAGGGGGCACACTCCTACGAGCAGTACTTC. This codes for CASTIQGAHSYEQYF.